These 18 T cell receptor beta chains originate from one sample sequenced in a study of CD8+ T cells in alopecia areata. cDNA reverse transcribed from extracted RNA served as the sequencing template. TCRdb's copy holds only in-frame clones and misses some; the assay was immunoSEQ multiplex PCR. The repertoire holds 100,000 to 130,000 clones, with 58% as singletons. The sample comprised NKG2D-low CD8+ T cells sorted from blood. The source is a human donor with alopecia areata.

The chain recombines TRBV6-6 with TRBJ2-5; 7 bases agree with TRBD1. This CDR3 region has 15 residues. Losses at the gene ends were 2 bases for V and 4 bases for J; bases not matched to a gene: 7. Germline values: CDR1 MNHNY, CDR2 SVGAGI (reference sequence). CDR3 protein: CASSYTQGTGETQYF. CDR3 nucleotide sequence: TGTGCCAGCAGTTACACACAGGGGACCGGAGAGACCCAGTACTTC.

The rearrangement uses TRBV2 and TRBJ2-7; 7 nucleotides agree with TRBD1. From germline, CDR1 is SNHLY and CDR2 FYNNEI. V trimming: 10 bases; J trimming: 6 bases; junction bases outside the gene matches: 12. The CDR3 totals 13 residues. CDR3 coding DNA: TGTGCCATCCGGGACAGCAAGTCGTCCGAGCAGTACTTC. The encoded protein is CAIRDSKSSEQYF.

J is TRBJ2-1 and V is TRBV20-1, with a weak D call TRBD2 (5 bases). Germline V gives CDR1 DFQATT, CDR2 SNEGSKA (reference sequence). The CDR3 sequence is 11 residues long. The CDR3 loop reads CSLLAYNEQFF. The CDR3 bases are TGCAGCTTACTAGCCTACAATGAGCAGTTCTTC.

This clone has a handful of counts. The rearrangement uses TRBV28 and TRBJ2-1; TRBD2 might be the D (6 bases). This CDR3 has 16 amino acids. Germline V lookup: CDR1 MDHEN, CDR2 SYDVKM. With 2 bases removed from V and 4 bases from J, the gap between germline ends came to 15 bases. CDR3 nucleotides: TGTGCCAGCAGTTTACGCCTGGGACTGGAATACAATGAGCAGTTCTTC. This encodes CASSLRLGLEYNEQFF.

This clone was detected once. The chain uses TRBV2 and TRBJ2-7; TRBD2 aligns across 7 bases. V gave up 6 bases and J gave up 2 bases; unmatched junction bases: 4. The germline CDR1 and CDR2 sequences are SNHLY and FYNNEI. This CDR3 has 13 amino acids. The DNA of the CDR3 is TGTGCCAGCAGGCCCGGACTAGCCTACGAGCAGTACTTC. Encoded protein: CASRPGLAYEQYF.

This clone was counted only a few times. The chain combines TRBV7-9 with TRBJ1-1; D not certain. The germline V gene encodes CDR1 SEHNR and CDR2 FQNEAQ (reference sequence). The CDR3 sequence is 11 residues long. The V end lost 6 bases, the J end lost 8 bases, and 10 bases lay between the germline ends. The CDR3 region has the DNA TGTGCCAGCAGTCACGGGCGAGAAGCTTTCTTT. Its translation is CASSHGREAFF.

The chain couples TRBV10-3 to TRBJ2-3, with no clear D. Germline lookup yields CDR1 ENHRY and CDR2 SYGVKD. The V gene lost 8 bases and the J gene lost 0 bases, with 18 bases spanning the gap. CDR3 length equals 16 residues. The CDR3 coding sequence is TGTGCCATCCGGGCAGGTCACCTCGAAAGCACAGATACGCAGTATTTT. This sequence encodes CAIRAGHLESTDTQYF.

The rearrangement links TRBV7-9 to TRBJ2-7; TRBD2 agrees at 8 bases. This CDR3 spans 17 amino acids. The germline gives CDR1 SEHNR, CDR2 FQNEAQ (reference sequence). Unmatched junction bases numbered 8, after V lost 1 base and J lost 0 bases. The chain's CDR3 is CASSLGTSGVLSYEQYF. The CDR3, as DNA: TGTGCCAGCAGCTTAGGAACTAGCGGAGTCCTCTCCTACGAGCAGTACTTC.

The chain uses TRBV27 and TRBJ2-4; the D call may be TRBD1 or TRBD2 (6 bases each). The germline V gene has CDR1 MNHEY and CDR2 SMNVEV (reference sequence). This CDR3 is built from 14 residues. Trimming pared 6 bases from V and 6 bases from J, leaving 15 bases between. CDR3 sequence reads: CASSLSGAGNIQYF. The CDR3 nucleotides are TGTGCCAGCAGCTTGTCGGGGGCGGGAAACATTCAGTACTTC.

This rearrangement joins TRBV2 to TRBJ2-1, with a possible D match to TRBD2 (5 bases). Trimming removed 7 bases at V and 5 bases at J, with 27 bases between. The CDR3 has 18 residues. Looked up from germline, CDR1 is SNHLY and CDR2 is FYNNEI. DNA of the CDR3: TGTGCCAGCACAGGACTGAACCGAACGTTGGGGTTCCACAATGAGCAGTTCTTC. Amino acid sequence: CASTGLNRTLGFHNEQFF.

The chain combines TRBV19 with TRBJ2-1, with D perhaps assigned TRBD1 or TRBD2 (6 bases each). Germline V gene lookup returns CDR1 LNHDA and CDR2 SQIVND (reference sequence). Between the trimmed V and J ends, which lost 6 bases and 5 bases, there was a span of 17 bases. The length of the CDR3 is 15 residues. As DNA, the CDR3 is TGTGCCAGTAGCGTCTCCTCCCGGGGGCACAATGAGCAGTTCTTC. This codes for CASSVSSRGHNEQFF.

In DNA, the CDR3 is TGTGCCAGCAGTGAGGTCGGTGCCGGGGGGAAACTGTTTTTT. Translated: CASSEVGAGGKLFF. The chain carries TRBV2 and TRBJ1-4; D may be TRBD1 (5 bases). The germline gives CDR1 SNHLY, CDR2 FYNNEI. V lost 3 bases and J lost 11, with 16 bases in between. CDR3 length equals 14 residues.

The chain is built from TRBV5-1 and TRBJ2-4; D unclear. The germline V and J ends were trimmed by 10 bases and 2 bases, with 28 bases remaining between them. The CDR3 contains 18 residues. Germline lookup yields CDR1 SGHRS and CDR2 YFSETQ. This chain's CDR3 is CAGPTAGFGFESKNIQYF. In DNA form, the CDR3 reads TGCGCCGGCCCCACGGCCGGGTTTGGGTTTGAGTCCAAAAACATTCAGTACTTC.

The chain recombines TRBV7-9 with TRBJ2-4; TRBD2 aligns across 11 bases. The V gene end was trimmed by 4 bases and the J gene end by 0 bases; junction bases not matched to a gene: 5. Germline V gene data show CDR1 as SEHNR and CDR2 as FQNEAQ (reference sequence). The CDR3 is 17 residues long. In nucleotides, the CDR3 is TGTGCCAGCAGCTATGGGACTAGCGGAATAGCCAAAAACATTCAGTACTTC. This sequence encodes CASSYGTSGIAKNIQYF.

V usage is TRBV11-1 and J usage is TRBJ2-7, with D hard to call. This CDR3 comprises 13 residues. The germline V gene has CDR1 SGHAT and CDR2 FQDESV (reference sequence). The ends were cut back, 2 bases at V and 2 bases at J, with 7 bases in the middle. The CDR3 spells CASSLQDTYEQYF. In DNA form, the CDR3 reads TGTGCCAGCAGCTTACAGGATACCTACGAGCAGTACTTC.

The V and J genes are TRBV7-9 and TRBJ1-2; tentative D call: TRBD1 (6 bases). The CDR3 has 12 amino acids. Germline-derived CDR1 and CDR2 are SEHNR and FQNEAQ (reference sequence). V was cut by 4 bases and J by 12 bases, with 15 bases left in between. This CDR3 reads CASSYSDSRDTF. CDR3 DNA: TGTGCCAGCAGCTACTCGGACAGTCGAGACACCTTC.

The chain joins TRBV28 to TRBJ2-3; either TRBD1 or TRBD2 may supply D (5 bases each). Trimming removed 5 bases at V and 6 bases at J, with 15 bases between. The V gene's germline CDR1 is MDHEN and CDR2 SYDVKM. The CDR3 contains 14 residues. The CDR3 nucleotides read TGTGCCAGCAGTGTGGGGGTACCCATCGATACGCAGTATTTT. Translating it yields CASSVGVPIDTQYF.

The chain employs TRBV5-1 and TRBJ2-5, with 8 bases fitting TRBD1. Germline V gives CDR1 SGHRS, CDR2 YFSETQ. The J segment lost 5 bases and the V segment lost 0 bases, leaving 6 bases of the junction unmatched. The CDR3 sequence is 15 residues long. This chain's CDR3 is CASSLEQGARETQYF. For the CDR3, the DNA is TGCGCCAGCAGCTTGGAGCAGGGGGCGCGGGAGACCCAGTACTTC.